The clone carrying this T cell receptor beta chain was recorded a few times. This sample is part of a study of T cells in localized non-small cell lung cancer. Assay: immunoSEQ multiplex PCR; the TCRdb copy retains only in-frame clones and omits some. The sample includes a few thousand clones, approximately 25% seen only once; the top ten take 7.5% to 9%. The CDR3 loop spans 13 amino acids. Trimming took off 0 bases at V and 13 bases at J, with 15 bases between the two ends. The germline gives CDR1 MNHGY, CDR2 SAAAGT. The TCR was taken from a woman aged 35-75 years with stage I lung adenocarcinoma. The chain couples TRBV6-8 to TRBJ1-2, with D perhaps TRBD1 (6 bases). The sequenced sample was lung tumor tissue, obtained before any cancer treatment. CDR3 protein: CASSYSTDGQFTF. The CDR3 nucleotides are TGTGCCAGCAGTTACTCTACAGACGGACAGTTCACCTTC.